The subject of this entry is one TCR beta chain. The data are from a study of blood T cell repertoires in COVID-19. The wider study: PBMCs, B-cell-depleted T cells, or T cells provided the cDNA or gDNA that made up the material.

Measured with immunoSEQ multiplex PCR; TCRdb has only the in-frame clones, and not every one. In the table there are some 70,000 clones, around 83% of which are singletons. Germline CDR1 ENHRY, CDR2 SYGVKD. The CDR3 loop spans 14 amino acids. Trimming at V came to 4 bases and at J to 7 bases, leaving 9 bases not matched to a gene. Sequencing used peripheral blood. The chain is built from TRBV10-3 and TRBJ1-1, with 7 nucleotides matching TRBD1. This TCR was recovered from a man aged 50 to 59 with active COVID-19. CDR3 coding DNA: TGTGCCATCAGTGTGATGCCGGGACAGCATGAAGCTTTCTTT. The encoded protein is CAISVMPGQHEAFF.